A selection of T cell receptor beta chains follows, all from one sample in a study of cytomegalovirus exposure and HLA in healthy donors. This table comes from immunoSEQ multiplex PCR, and its TCRdb copy is limited to in-frame clones, with some not included. Of a few hundred thousand clones listed, roughly 89% are singletons. Material for sequencing was PBMCs. The receptors come from a woman between 18 and 30 years old in good health and CMV-seronegative. The CDR3 runs from the conserved cysteine through the conserved F or W. A D gene is named only where the DNA matches it firmly. Expanded clones get a size class; other rows say once, few or many, or leave the size out.

d_call	v_call	j_call	clone_size	cdr3_aa	cdr3_nt
TRBD2	TRBV7-2	TRBJ2-5	.	CASSLSPTGGETQYF	TGTGCCAGCAGCTTGTCGCCGACCGGGGGGGAGACCCAGTACTTC
TRBD2	TRBV5-4	TRBJ2-5	.	CASSRTTSGADQETQYF	TGTGCCAGCAGCCGTACGACTAGCGGGGCCGACCAAGAGACCCAGTACTTC
.	TRBV5-4	TRBJ2-2	once	CASSSPGGSNTGELFF	TGTGCCAGCAGCTCCCCGGGTGGTTCGAACACCGGGGAGCTGTTTTTT
.	TRBV5-1	TRBJ1-2	few	CASSYDIHYGYTF	TGCGCCAGCAGCTATGACATACACTATGGCTACACCTTC
.	TRBV12-5	TRBJ2-7	.	CASDPSFPRESGRFYEQYF	TGTGCTAGTGATCCATCTTTCCCCCGGGAGTCGGGTCGGTTCTACGAGCAGTACTTC
.	TRBV6-5	TRBJ1-3	.	CASSYDRGSGNTIYF	TGTGCCAGCAGTTACGATCGGGGCTCTGGAAACACCATATATTTT
TRBD2	TRBV14	TRBJ2-7	.	CASSQGLASLGQYF	TGTGCCAGCAGCCAGGGACTAGCTTCGTTGGGGCAGTACTTC
.	TRBV30	TRBJ2-3	.	CAYAGNTGDTQYF	TGTGCCTACGCGGGTAATACTGGGGATACGCAGTATTTT
TRBD1	TRBV18	TRBJ1-2	.	CASSPRDPGQGNYGYTF	TGTGCCAGCTCACCTCGCGATCCGGGACAGGGTAACTATGGCTACACCTTC
TRBD2	TRBV2	TRBJ2-1	.	CASRGTSGYNEQFF	TGTGCCAGCAGGGGGACTAGCGGGTACAATGAGCAGTTCTTC
TRBD2	TRBV6-1	TRBJ2-7	.	CASSDGAGAVGEQYF	TGTGCCAGCAGCGATGGGGCGGGAGCCGTTGGCGAGCAGTACTTC
TRBD1	TRBV15	TRBJ2-7	.	CATSRVGQGSEQYF	TGTGCCACCAGCAGAGTGGGACAGGGTTCCGAGCAGTACTTC
TRBD2	TRBV11-2	TRBJ2-1	.	CASSQSRTSGNEQFF	TGTGCCAGCAGCCAATCGCGGACTAGCGGTAATGAGCAGTTCTTC
TRBD1	TRBV7-2	TRBJ2-7	.	CASKRDRGVYEQYF	TGTGCCAGCAAGCGAGACAGGGGGGTCTACGAGCAGTACTTC
.	TRBV19	TRBJ2-1	.	CASKAEGPYNEQFF	TGTGCCAGTAAAGCGGAGGGCCCCTACAATGAGCAGTTCTTC
TRBD1	TRBV5-1	TRBJ2-1	.	CASSLGPGGYNEQFF	TGCGCCAGCAGCTTGGGCCCAGGGGGCTACAATGAGCAGTTCTTC
TRBD1	TRBV5-1	TRBJ2-3	.	CASSLTGGLVDTQYF	TGCGCCAGCAGCTTGACAGGGGGCCTGGTAGATACGCAGTATTTT
.	TRBV5-1	TRBJ2-1	.	CASSSRSGNEQFF	TGCGCCAGCAGCTCCCGTTCAGGCAATGAGCAGTTCTTC
TRBD1	TRBV28	TRBJ1-1	.	CASSLYEGQGSTEAFF	TGTGCCAGCAGTTTATATGAGGGACAGGGAAGTACTGAAGCTTTCTTT
TRBD1	TRBV4-2	TRBJ1-1	.	CASSKGGDRVTEAFF	TGTGCCAGCAGCAAAGGAGGGGACAGGGTCACTGAAGCTTTCTTT
.	TRBV7-2	TRBJ2-7	.	CASSLRQDPTRYEQYF	TGTGCCAGCAGCTTGAGACAGGACCCCACACGCTACGAGCAGTACTTC
.	TRBV2	TRBJ2-5	.	CASSDRGETQYF	TGTGCCAGCAGTGACCGGGGGGAGACCCAGTACTTC
TRBD2	TRBV25-1	TRBJ2-3	.	CASSDLRAGEEDTQYF	TGTGCCAGCAGTGATCTAAGAGCGGGAGAGGAGGATACGCAGTATTTT
TRBD2	TRBV29-1	TRBJ2-1	.	CSVDSSGAYNEQFF	TGCAGCGTTGACTCTAGCGGGGCCTACAATGAGCAGTTCTTC
.	TRBV4-3	TRBJ2-1	many	CASSLWLENNEQFF	TGCGCCAGCAGCCTGTGGCTAGAGAACAATGAGCAGTTCTTC
TRBD1	TRBV4-1	TRBJ1-5	.	CASSQGGVPAGGKSPQHF	TGCGCCAGCAGCCAAGGGGGGGTTCCTGCAGGGGGTAAATCGCCCCAGCATTTT
TRBD1	TRBV7-2	TRBJ2-5	once	CASSQGQPQETQYF	TGTGCCAGCAGCCAGGGACAGCCCCAAGAGACCCAGTACTTC
TRBD2	TRBV5-4	TRBJ2-7	.	CASSLAASSGAYEQYF	TGTGCCAGCAGCTTGGCAGCGTCTAGCGGGGCCTACGAGCAGTACTTC
.	TRBV28	TRBJ2-1	.	CASSSGGVFGPYNEQFF	TGTGCCAGCAGTTCCGGCGGGGTATTTGGACCCTACAATGAGCAGTTCTTC
.	TRBV4-3	TRBJ2-4	.	CASSQDLWGHGAKNIQYF	TGCGCCAGCAGCCAAGACTTATGGGGGCACGGAGCCAAAAACATTCAGTACTTC
TRBD2	TRBV7-3	TRBJ2-1	.	CASSLFLAGESEQFF	TGTGCCAGCAGCTTATTCCTAGCGGGAGAAAGTGAGCAGTTCTTC
TRBD1	TRBV23-1	TRBJ1-5	.	CASSQSRGDRAYNQPQHF	TGCGCCAGCAGTCAATCGAGGGGAGACAGGGCGTACAATCAGCCCCAGCATTTT
TRBD2	TRBV25-1	TRBJ2-1	.	CASSESHSGSGGNEQFF	TGTGCCAGCAGTGAATCCCATAGCGGGAGCGGGGGCAATGAGCAGTTCTTC
.	TRBV28	TRBJ1-5	.	CASRNTAFRSQHF	TGTGCCAGCAGAAACACAGCTTTTCGGTCCCAGCATTTT
TRBD1	TRBV10-3	TRBJ2-2	few	CAISARGPPTGELFF	TGTGCCATCAGTGCGAGGGGGCCCCCCACCGGGGAGCTGTTTTTT
TRBD1	TRBV6-1	TRBJ1-2	.	CASSAGQDQGYTF	TGTGCCAGCAGTGCGGGACAGGATCAGGGCTACACCTTC
TRBD2	TRBV5-4	TRBJ2-7	.	CASSLTSGPYEQYF	TGTGCCAGCAGCTTGACTAGCGGACCCTACGAGCAGTACTTC
.	TRBV6-5	TRBJ2-7	.	CASSYEGPTYEQYF	TGTGCCAGCAGTTACGAGGGTCCGACCTACGAGCAGTACTTC
.	TRBV4-1	TRBJ2-3	.	CASSQAGRSTDTQYF	TGCGCCAGCAGCCAAGCGGGTAGGAGCACAGATACGCAGTATTTT
TRBD1	TRBV5-1	TRBJ2-7	.	CASARDSSYEQYF	TGCGCCAGCGCTCGGGACAGCAGCTACGAGCAGTACTTC
.	TRBV20-1	TRBJ1-1	.	CSHRVNTEAFF	TGCAGTCACCGGGTTAACACTGAAGCTTTCTTT
.	TRBV19	TRBJ2-7	.	CASSITSGSGGNEQYF	TGTGCCAGTAGTATTACCAGCGGTTCGGGGGGCAACGAGCAGTACTTC
TRBD1	TRBV5-4	TRBJ1-2	.	CASSLWTGDYGYTF	TGTGCCAGCAGCTTGTGGACAGGGGACTATGGCTACACCTTC
.	TRBV29-1	TRBJ1-5	.	CSVPGAGGNQPQHF	TGCAGCGTCCCCGGCGCGGGGGGCAATCAGCCCCAGCATTTT
TRBD2	TRBV9	TRBJ2-1	.	CASSVGGGLLNEQFF	TGTGCCAGCAGCGTAGGGGGAGGGCTCCTCAATGAGCAGTTCTTC
.	TRBV18	TRBJ2-5	.	CASSLQETQYF	TGTGCCAGCTCTCTCCAAGAGACCCAGTACTTC
TRBD1	TRBV6-5	TRBJ2-1	.	CASSAGTASYNEQFF	TGTGCCAGCAGTGCCGGGACAGCTTCCTACAATGAGCAGTTCTTC
.	TRBV11-2	TRBJ2-3	.	CASSGPWRADTQYF	TGTGCCAGCAGCGGCCCGTGGAGGGCAGATACGCAGTATTTT
.	TRBV10-3	TRBJ2-7	.	CAISESSGVGTYEQYF	TGTGCCATCAGTGAGTCTAGTGGCGTCGGGACCTACGAGCAGTACTTC
TRBD1	TRBV18	TRBJ1-2	.	CASSPSPTGGQHGYTF	TGTGCCAGCTCACCCTCCCCAACAGGGGGCCAACATGGCTACACCTTC
.	TRBV5-4	TRBJ2-5	.	CASSLLQNQETQYF	TGTGCCAGCAGCTTGTTGCAGAACCAAGAGACCCAGTACTTC
TRBD1	TRBV27	TRBJ2-5	.	CASSPGQGLAETQYF	TGTGCCAGCAGCCCGGGACAGGGGCTTGCGGAGACCCAGTACTTC
TRBD1	TRBV28	TRBJ2-7	.	CASSLWSQGAVDEQYF	TGTGCCAGCAGTTTATGGTCGCAGGGGGCGGTCGACGAGCAGTACTTC